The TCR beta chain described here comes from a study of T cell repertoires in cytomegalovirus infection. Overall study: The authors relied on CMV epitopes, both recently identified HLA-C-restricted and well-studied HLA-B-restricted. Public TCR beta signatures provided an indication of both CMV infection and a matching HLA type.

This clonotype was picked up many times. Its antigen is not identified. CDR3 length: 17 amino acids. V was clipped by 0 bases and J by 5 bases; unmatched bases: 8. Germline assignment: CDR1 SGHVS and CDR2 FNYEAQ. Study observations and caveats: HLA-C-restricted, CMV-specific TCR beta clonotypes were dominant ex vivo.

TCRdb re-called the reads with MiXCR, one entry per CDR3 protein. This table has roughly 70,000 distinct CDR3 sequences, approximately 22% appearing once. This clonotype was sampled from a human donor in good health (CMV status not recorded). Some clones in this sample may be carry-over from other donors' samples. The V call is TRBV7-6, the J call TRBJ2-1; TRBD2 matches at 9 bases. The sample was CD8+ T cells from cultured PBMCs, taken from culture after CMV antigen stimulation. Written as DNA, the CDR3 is TGTGCCAGCAGCTTAGCGGGGCTAGCGGGGACTAACAATGAGCAGTTCTTC. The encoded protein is CASSLAGLAGTNNEQFF.